These 25 T cell receptor beta chains share one sample of origin, sequenced in a study of blood T cell repertoires in COVID-19. Assay: immunoSEQ multiplex PCR; the TCRdb copy retains only in-frame clones and omits some. The repertoire includes roughly 250,000 clones, about 80% of them detected once, and 4% to 5.5% sits in the top ten. Sequences were obtained from peripheral blood. The origin of the receptors is a man aged 50 or older with active or convalescent COVID-19.

The chain joins TRBV6-5 to TRBJ2-1; D is undetermined. The CDR3 sequence is 15 residues long. Per germline, CDR1 MNHEY and CDR2 SVGAGI. Trimming shortened V by 6 bases and J by 1 base, and 13 bases separated the two germline ends. CDR3 DNA sequence: TGTGCCAGCAGACGCTATCCCGGGTCCTACAATGAGCAGTTCTTC. Protein product: CASRRYPGSYNEQFF.

The chain joins TRBV27 to TRBJ2-1; D is ambiguous. Per germline, CDR1 MNHEY and CDR2 SMNVEV (reference sequence). V lost 0 bases and J 7 bases, leaving 7 bases between the germline ends. CDR3 length: 13 residues. The CDR3 spells CASSLSAQNEQFF. CDR3 DNA sequence: TGTGCCAGCAGTTTATCGGCACAGAATGAGCAGTTCTTC.

The chain couples TRBV11-1 to TRBJ2-7; 9 positions match TRBD1. Germline V gene sequence: CDR1 SGHAT, CDR2 FQDESV (reference sequence). With V trimmed by 4 bases and J by 5 bases, 6 bases remained unmatched. This CDR3 has 14 residues. The CDR3 DNA sequence: TGTGCCAGCAGCTGGGACAGGGAAAGGGACGAGCAGTACTTC. Residues: CASSWDRERDEQYF.

The chain combines TRBV3-1 (or the pseudogene TRBV3-2) with TRBJ1-6; D call uncertain. Germline values: CDR1 LGHDT, CDR2 YNNKEL (reference sequence). Trimming removed 4 bases at V and 5 bases at J, with 15 bases between. The CDR3 extends over 16 amino acids. CDR3 DNA sequence: TGTGCCAGCAGCCCCCCACAGCTCTTAAATAATTCACCCCTCCACTTT. Amino acid sequence: CASSPPQLLNNSPLHF.

The rearrangement links TRBV19 to TRBJ1-6, with D maybe TRBD1 (6 bases). V was clipped by 6 bases and J by 6 bases, with 18 bases between them. CDR1 and CDR2 from the germline V gene are LNHDA and SQIVND (reference sequence). This CDR3 contains 16 residues. CDR3 nucleotides: TGTGCCAGTAGAGACGGGACAAGGGGGATTAATTCACCCCTCCACTTT. Protein: CASRDGTRGINSPLHF.

This clone turned up a few times. The chain recombines TRBV10-3 with TRBJ2-5; D perhaps matches TRBD1 (5 bases). There are 14 residues in the CDR3. Germline values: CDR1 ENHRY, CDR2 SYGVKD. V dropped 8 bases and J dropped 1 base, with 14 bases sitting between them. The CDR3 region is CAIGARLSQETQYF. The CDR3 coding sequence is TGTGCCATCGGGGCGCGCCTCTCCCAAGAGACCCAGTACTTC.

The chain uses TRBV7-2 and TRBJ1-2, with no clear D. Trimming took 1 base from V and 4 from J, leaving 7 bases between them. The CDR3 is 13 residues long. Germline lookup yields CDR1 SGHTA and CDR2 FQGNSA. The DNA for the CDR3 is TGTGCCAGCAGCTTAGGGAGGACCTATGGCTACACCTTC. This gives the protein CASSLGRTYGYTF.

In this sample, this clone turned up once. V and J are TRBV7-9 and TRBJ1-6; 8 nucleotides agree with TRBD1. There are 16 residues in the CDR3. Germline V gene sequence: CDR1 SEHNR, CDR2 FQNEAQ (reference sequence). The ends lost 5 bases at V and 7 bases at J; junction bases unmatched: 10. CDR3 sequence reads: CASSHPQGEENSPLHF. In DNA, the CDR3 is TGTGCCAGCAGCCATCCACAGGGGGAAGAGAATTCACCCCTCCACTTT.

The rearrangement uses TRBV28 and TRBJ1-2; TRBD1 aligns across 7 bases. The V segment lost 6 bases and the J segment 12 bases; nucleotides outside the gene matches: 10. Germline CDR1 is MDHEN and CDR2 is SYDVKM. The CDR3 length is 12 residues. CDR3 region: CASSDRVHGHTF. CDR3 nucleotide sequence: TGTGCCAGCAGCGACAGGGTCCACGGCCACACCTTC.

The J gene is TRBJ1-5, the V gene TRBV5-1; D possibly corresponds to TRBD1 (6 bases). CDR1 is SGHRS and CDR2 is YFSETQ in the germline V gene. Trimming removed 4 bases from V and 4 bases from J, with 15 bases in between. This CDR3 has 15 amino acids. The CDR3 protein is CASSPSGHGNQPQHF. CDR3 nucleotide sequence: TGCGCCAGCAGCCCCTCGGGACACGGTAATCAGCCCCAGCATTTT.

The rearrangement links TRBV2 to TRBJ1-2, with TRBD1 matching 9 bases. The V and J ends lost 6 bases and 6 bases, in that order; junction bases with no gene match: 2. Germline V gene lookup returns CDR1 SNHLY and CDR2 FYNNEI. This CDR3 is 12 amino acids long. For the CDR3, the DNA is TGTGCCAGCAGCCGGACAGGGGATGGCTACACCTTC. Translating it yields CASSRTGDGYTF.

This sequence joins TRBV29-1 and TRBJ2-5, with TRBD2 matching 9 bases. The length of the CDR3 is 15 residues. V gave up 1 base and J gave up 1 base; unmatched junction bases: 4. Germline CDR1 is SQVTM and CDR2 is ANQGSEA. The CDR3 nucleotides are TGCAGCGTTGAAGTCCTGGGACTAGCCCAAGAGACCCAGTACTTC. This sequence encodes CSVEVLGLAQETQYF. Drawing the rest from reference TRBV29-1 and TRBJ2-5, the complete variable domain is SAVISQKPSRDICQRGTSLTIQCQVDSQVTMMFWYRQQPGQSLTLIATANQGSEATYESGFVIDKFPISRPNLTFSTLTVSNMSPEDSSIYLCSVEVLGLAQETQYFGPGTRLLVL.

V usage is TRBV28 and J usage is TRBJ2-7; 12 bases line up with TRBD1. This CDR3 is built from 15 residues. With 3 bases clipped from V and 4 bases from J, the junction kept 4 bases outside the gene matches. The germline V gene has CDR1 MDHEN and CDR2 SYDVKM. The CDR3 reads CASSFGGQGAYEQYF. In DNA, the CDR3 is TGTGCCAGCAGTTTCGGGGGACAGGGGGCTTACGAGCAGTACTTC.

J is TRBJ2-1 and V is TRBV2; 9 bases map to TRBD2. The V and J ends lost 4 bases and 2 bases, in that order; junction bases with no gene match: 6. CDR3 size: 16 residues. Germline-derived CDR1 and CDR2 are SNHLY and FYNNEI. DNA of the CDR3: TGTGCCAGCAGTGGACCCTCTAGCGGGGCCTACAATGAGCAGTTCTTC. This sequence encodes CASSGPSSGAYNEQFF.

The genes are TRBV6-5 and TRBJ1-6; TRBD1 aligns across 7 bases. This CDR3 is 13 amino acids long. Germline V gives CDR1 MNHEY, CDR2 SVGAGI. J gave up 11 bases and V 4 bases, and 5 bases lay outside the gene matches. CDR3 sequence (DNA): TGTGCCAGCAGTTTACGGACAGGTACACCCCTCCACTTT. It is translated as CASSLRTGTPLHF.

The chain has TRBV18 and TRBJ2-5; possibly TRBD2 for D (5 bases). CDR1 is KGHSH, CDR2 LQKENI, per germline. With 0 bases removed from V and 2 bases from J, the gap between germline ends came to 10 bases. The CDR3 is 15 amino acids. The CDR3 DNA reads as TGTGCCAGCTCACCACCGACGGGGTTACAAGAGACCCAGTACTTC. It specifies CASSPPTGLQETQYF. The full variable domain, with the rest looked up from reference TRBV18 and TRBJ2-5, is NAGVMQNPRHLVRRRGQEARLRCSPMKGHSHVYWYRQLPEEGLKFMVYLQKENIIDESGMPKERFSAEFPKEGPSILRIQQVVRGDSAAYFCASSPPTGLQETQYFGPGTRLLVL.

The genes are TRBV28 and TRBJ1-2; D uncertain. Germline V CDR1 and CDR2: MDHEN, SYDVKM. Trimming left V 5 bases short and J 1 base short, with 14 bases between. This CDR3 is built from 15 residues. The CDR3 region has the DNA TGTGCCAGCAGTCCCGGGGTCCTTCATAACTATGGCTACACCTTC. Translated, it gives CASSPGVLHNYGYTF.

J is TRBJ2-1 and V is TRBV6-5; 13 bases fit TRBD2. With V trimmed by 7 bases and J by 12 bases, 12 bases remained unmatched. This CDR3 is built from 15 residues. The germline gives CDR1 MNHEY, CDR2 SVGAGI. The CDR3 loop reads CASNPPGLAGTGQFF. For the CDR3, the DNA is TGTGCCAGCAACCCACCGGGACTAGCGGGGACGGGGCAGTTCTTC.

The chain combines TRBV30 with TRBJ1-1; TRBD1 might be the D (6 bases). Looked up from germline, CDR1 is GTSNPN and CDR2 is SVGIG (reference sequence). This CDR3 has 13 amino acids. V was cut by 8 bases and J by 4 bases, with 17 bases left in between. The CDR3 here is CAGYRTEGTEAFF. The DNA of the CDR3 is TGTGCCGGCTACCGGACAGAGGGCACTGAAGCTTTCTTT.

The V call is TRBV19, the J call TRBJ1-5; D is undetermined. The V gene's germline CDR1 is LNHDA and CDR2 SQIVND (reference sequence). V dropped 1 base and J dropped 9 bases, with 7 bases sitting between them. The CDR3 sequence is 12 residues long. CDR3 residues: CASSIGSRPQHF. The CDR3 nucleotides are TGTGCCAGTAGTATAGGTTCTCGGCCCCAGCATTTT. The full variable domain, completed using reference TRBV19 and TRBJ1-5, is DGGITQSPKYLFRKEGQNVTLSCEQNLNHDAMYWYRQDPGQGLRLIYYSQIVNDFQKGDIAEGYSVSREKKESFPLTVTSAQKNPTAFYLCASSIGSRPQHFGDGTRLSIL.

The chain links TRBV19 to TRBJ2-1, with 9 bases matching TRBD1. The CDR3 length is 14 residues. Trimming at V came to 8 bases and at J to 3 bases, leaving 5 bases not matched to a gene. Germline lookup yields CDR1 LNHDA and CDR2 SQIVND (reference sequence). CDR3 loop: CASAGTGIYNEQFF. The CDR3 DNA follows: TGTGCCAGTGCCGGGACAGGGATCTACAATGAGCAGTTCTTC.

J is TRBJ2-3 and V is TRBV5-1; 10 nucleotides align to TRBD2. This CDR3 has 18 residues. From germline, CDR1 is SGHRS and CDR2 YFSETQ. V shed 1 base, J shed 3 bases, and the junction held 11 bases outside the gene matches. DNA for the CDR3: TGCGCCAGCAGCTTGCAGATCGGTAGCGGGGGGTATACAGATACGCAGTATTTT. Translated: CASSLQIGSGGYTDTQYF.

The chain uses TRBV19 and TRBJ2-7, with a tentative D call TRBD1 (5 bases). Germline CDR1 and CDR2: LNHDA and SQIVND (reference sequence). Deletions cut 5 bases from V and 4 bases from J, with 12 bases between. The CDR3 covers 13 residues. The CDR3 DNA reads TGTGCCAGTAGTTCCCAGGGATCTTACGAGCAGTACTTC. Translation gives CASSSQGSYEQYF.

The chain is built from TRBV3-1 (or the pseudogene TRBV3-2) and TRBJ1-6; D uncertain. This CDR3 has 14 amino acids. V dropped 3 bases and J dropped 9 bases, with 12 bases sitting between them. The germline gives CDR1 LGHDT, CDR2 YNNKEL (reference sequence). The CDR3 sequence: CASSQAGLFSPLHF. The CDR3 coding sequence is TGTGCCAGCAGCCAGGCTGGGCTTTTTTCACCCCTCCACTTT.

In its sample, this clone was seen once. This CDR3 is also generated by other DNA sequences in the sample. This chain joins TRBV6-1 and TRBJ1-5; no clear D. The V gene lost 1 base and the J gene lost 5 bases, with 9 bases spanning the gap. The CDR3 extends over 14 amino acids. In germline, CDR1 is MNHNS, CDR2 SASEGT. CDR3 protein: CASSEGGNDQPQHF. The CDR3 coding sequence is TGTGCCAGCAGTGAAGGAGGGAATGATCAGCCCCAGCATTTT.